These 4 T cell receptor beta chains were sequenced from one sample in a study of T-cell memory formation after mild COVID-19. From the 5' RACE reads, TCRdb called clonotypes with MiXCR, one entry per CDR3 protein. This repertoire shows about 240,000 distinct CDR3 sequences, 8% to 10% found once; its top ten account for 22%. Sequences were obtained from PBMCs or a T cell subset sorted from them (not recorded which). The source of these receptors is a man between 18 and 29 years old who had mild COVID-19 (a few samples of this study predate the infection). Cell type and time point are not known.

This clonotype was seen more than once but under ten times. The V gene is TRBV6-5, the J gene TRBJ2-3, with 7 positions matching TRBD1. The CDR3 has 16 amino acids. CDR1 is MNHEY, CDR2 SVGAGI, per germline. J gave up 6 bases and V 5 bases, and 14 bases lay outside the gene matches. For the CDR3, the DNA is TGTGCCAGCAGTGTCACAGGGGTTCAGCACAGGGATACGCAGTATTTT. Its protein is CASSVTGVQHRDTQYF.

This clonotype has more than one count but fewer than ten. The chain is built from TRBV5-1 and TRBJ2-1; the match to TRBD2 covers 11 bases. V dropped 7 bases and J dropped 9; count of bases not matched to a gene: 9. The length of the CDR3 is 14 residues. Per germline, CDR1 SGHRS and CDR2 YFSETQ. The CDR3, as DNA: TGCGCCAGCTTAGCGGGGGGGCGCCTGGGTGAGCAGTTCTTC. Protein sequence: CASLAGGRLGEQFF.

This clonotype was counted ten times or more. This rearrangement joins TRBV18 to TRBJ2-3, with D uncertain. CDR3 length equals 14 residues. The ends were cut back, 4 bases at V and 2 bases at J, with 10 bases in the middle. From germline, CDR1 is KGHSH and CDR2 LQKENI. DNA for the CDR3: TGTGCCAGCTCACGTTTGCAGCCCACAGATACGCAGTATTTT. It encodes CASSRLQPTDTQYF.

J is TRBJ2-4 and V is TRBV20-1; 8 bases align to TRBD1. The CDR3 contains 15 residues. CDR1 and CDR2 (germline): DFQATT, SNEGSKA (reference sequence). V lost 3 bases, J lost 11 bases, and 15 bases stayed unmatched. CDR3: CSASGGQGVRGLQYF. The CDR3 DNA reads TGCAGTGCTAGTGGAGGTCAAGGGGTCAGGGGGCTTCAGTACTTC.